What follows describes a single TCR beta chain. Its antigen is not yet known. One base away there is no much larger clone; base qualities are not given. TCRbeta CDR3 regions were amplified from genomic DNA by means of the immunoSEQ Assay, a bias-controlled multiplex PCR. On the study's bioinformatics: Nucleated cell counts per sample were estimated from amplification of reference gene primers within the assay. To quantify the absolute abundance of each unique TCRbeta CDR3 rearrangement, sequence reads were collapsed and filtered. Productive Simpson clonality was computed per sample as the square root of Simpson's diversity index over productive rearrangements. The table was pulled from immuneACCESS by TCRdb, which kept in-frame rearrangements only. Such tables lose some clones; where checked, under half of the loss comes from unresolved V genes, and the rest has no known cause. The D gene and trimming were derived from the DNA, and the V and J assignments and clone size from that table. The sample table lists over 100,000 clones, about 72% of them with a count of one. 9.8% of the sample belongs to the ten largest clones.

The collaborating institutions used their own protocols to collect whole blood in K2EDTA tubes. For TCRbeta analysis, collaborators shipped samples in one of three forms: frozen whole blood, isolated PBMCs, or DNA extracted from either of those sample types. These data originate in a study of blood T cell repertoires in COVID-19 (TCRdb year 2020). Looking at the study overall: The collaborator samples originated in the United States, Italy and Spain and spanned the acute and convalescent phases of COVID-19. The prospective study material was composed of cDNA or gDNA derived from T cells, B-cell-depleted T cells, or PBMCs. Deeply sampled blood TCRbeta repertoires from subjects exposed to, actively infected with, or recovered from COVID-19 were included in the dataset. A freely available public database, intended as a resource for researchers studying the immune response to SARS-CoV-2, is where the repertoires were released. Samples were obtained from the ongoing ImmuneRACE study (first 160 participants) and from 1,254 subjects provided by 6 global collaborators. The sample metadata nearly always contained a de-identified subject ID, COVID-19 status, age in years and sex. Where available, HLA class I and class II types were taken from metadata supplied by the sample provider and were not determined by assay-based typing. Results and caveats for the whole study, not just this receptor: The quantity of clinical and demographic metadata differed by source and by participant and was supplied without curation.

Trimming accounts for 1 base at V and 0 bases at J, while the number of junction bases matched to no gene is 0. According to the germline V gene, CDR1 reads SGDLS and CDR2 reads YYNGEE. The CDR3 measures 15 amino acids from cysteine to phenylalanine. The read is trimmed to its CDR3 DNA, 45 bases read in frame from base 1. The sequence came from a man aged 55 to 69 with active or convalescent COVID-19. Sequenced input: peripheral blood. The chain was built from TRBV9 and TRBJ2-2, and 7 junctional nucleotides match TRBD1. The CDR3 in this case is CASSVQGANTGELFF. DNA sequence: TGTGCCAGCAGCGTACAGGGGGCGAACACCGGGGAGCTGTTTTTT.